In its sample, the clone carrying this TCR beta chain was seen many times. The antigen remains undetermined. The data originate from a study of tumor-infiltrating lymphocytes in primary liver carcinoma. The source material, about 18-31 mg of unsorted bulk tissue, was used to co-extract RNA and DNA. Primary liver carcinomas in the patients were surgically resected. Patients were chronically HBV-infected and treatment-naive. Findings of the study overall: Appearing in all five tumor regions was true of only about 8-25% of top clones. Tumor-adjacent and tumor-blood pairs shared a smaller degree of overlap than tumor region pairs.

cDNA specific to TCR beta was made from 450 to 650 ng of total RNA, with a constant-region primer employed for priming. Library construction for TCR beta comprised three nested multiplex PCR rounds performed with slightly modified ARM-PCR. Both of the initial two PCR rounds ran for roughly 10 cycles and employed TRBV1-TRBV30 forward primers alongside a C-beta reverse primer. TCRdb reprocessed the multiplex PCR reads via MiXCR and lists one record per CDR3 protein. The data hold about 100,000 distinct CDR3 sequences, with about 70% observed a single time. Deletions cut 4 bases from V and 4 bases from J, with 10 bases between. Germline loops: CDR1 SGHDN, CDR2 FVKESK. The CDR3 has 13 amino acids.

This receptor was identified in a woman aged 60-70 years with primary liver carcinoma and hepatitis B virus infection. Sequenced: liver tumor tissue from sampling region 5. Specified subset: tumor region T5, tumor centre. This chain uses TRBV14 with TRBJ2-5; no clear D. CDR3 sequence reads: CASSPGHGETQYF. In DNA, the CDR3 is TGTGCCAGCAGCCCCGGGCATGGAGAGACCCAGTACTTC.